The 3 T cell receptor beta chains listed next were all sequenced from one sample in a study of cytomegalovirus exposure and HLA in healthy donors. Primers: 60 Vbeta forward and 13 Jbeta reverse. Data came from immunoSEQ multiplex PCR; TCRdb stores just in-frame clones and leaves some out. This table holds approximately 160,000 clones, 70% to 85% found once. Specimen: PBMCs. The source is a woman aged 30 to 39 in good health and CMV-seronegative.

This clone has just a few counts. The rearrangement joins TRBV30 to TRBJ2-3; D is possibly TRBD2 (7 bases). Trimming removed 5 bases at V and 2 bases at J, with 17 bases between. The CDR3 sequence is 15 residues long. Germline V CDR1 and CDR2: GTSNPN, SVGIG (reference sequence). CDR3 region: CAWAAAGAITDTQYF. The CDR3 region has the DNA TGTGCCTGGGCCGCCGCGGGGGCCATCACAGATACGCAGTATTTT.

This sequence joins TRBV30 and TRBJ2-1, with 7 bases identical to TRBD1. This CDR3 has 14 residues. Losses at the gene ends were 2 bases for V and 5 bases for J; bases not matched to a gene: 6. Germline V lookup: CDR1 GTSNPN, CDR2 SVGIG (reference sequence). CDR3 residues: CAWSTRGLNNEQFF. CDR3 sequence (DNA): TGTGCCTGGAGTACCAGGGGGTTAAACAATGAGCAGTTCTTC.

The CDR3 coding sequence is TGCGCCAGCAGCTTGGCCCGCTTAGCGGAGTACGGACCCACAGATACGCAGTATTTT. It translates to CASSLARLAEYGPTDTQYF. The chain couples TRBV5-1 to TRBJ2-3; the D gene is possibly TRBD2 (6 bases). Trimming pared 0 bases from V and 2 bases from J, leaving 22 bases between. Germline V gene lookup returns CDR1 SGHRS and CDR2 YFSETQ. The CDR3 spans 19 residues.